This TCR beta chain came from a study of shared T cell receptors in the human thymus. The data were produced by immunoSEQ multiplex PCR, yet TCRdb's version contains in-frame clones alone and is incomplete. The table includes approximately 760,000 clones, approximately 85% detected once. CDR1 MNHNS and CDR2 SASEGT come from the germline V gene. CDR3 size: 14 residues. With regard to this clone: A read error may account for a junction end that differs from germline.

The same sample was also studied in work on human thymus T cells. That source notes: Resections obtained during corrective heart surgery supplied the thymus tissue. Blood and thymic repertoires both appeared biased in V and J gene usage. Unrelated individuals were reported by related research to share highly overlapping thymic repertoires.

The sequenced sample consisted of thymocytes. This chain connects TRBV6-1 to TRBJ2-7; a possible D gene is TRBD1 (5 bases). The TCR originated in a girl younger than two with a congenital heart defect. CDR3 sequence: CTSSEGRVLGEQYF. CDR3 bases: TGTACCAGCAGTGAAGGCAGGGTTCTTGGCGAGCAGTACTTC.